The 4 T cell receptor beta chains below were found in one sample sequenced in a study of CD8+ T cells in alopecia areata (dated by TCRdb to the late 2010s). The method behind the library was the immunoSEQ multiplex PCR assay. To provide template for TCR sequencing, every sample had RNA extracted and reverse transcribed into cDNA. Entries here come from immuneACCESS through TCRdb and include only in-frame sequences with V and J called. Some clones fail to appear in such tables; in the studies checked, an unresolved V gene covers under half of the shortfall, and the cause of the remainder is unknown. The sample data list 90,000 or so clones, and 44% of these were observed just once. Around 18% of the sample lies in the top ten. Read against the paper, the sample's time point label means: roughly 24 weeks on oral tofacitinib. Reading the label with the study, this specimen's treatment or condition is: oral pan-JAK inhibitor, 5-10 mg twice daily.

The sample was CD8+ T cells sorted from blood, taken at week 24, from a patient treated with tofacitinib. The receptors were gathered from a human donor with alopecia areata.

This clone was picked up a small number of times. This sample also contains other DNA sequences that code for the same CDR3. J is TRBJ2-1 and V is TRBV27, with 7 bases aligning to TRBD2. With V trimmed by 3 bases and J by 4 bases, 3 bases remained unmatched. Germline loops: CDR1 MNHEY, CDR2 SMNVEV (reference sequence). This CDR3 is 14 amino acids long. This CDR3 reads CASSLGGSYNEQFF. The DNA for the CDR3 is TGTGCCAGCAGTTTGGGCGGGAGTTACAATGAGCAGTTCTTC.

This chain joins TRBV15 and TRBJ2-7, with a weak D call TRBD1 (5 bases). Germline-derived CDR1 and CDR2 are LNHNV and YYDKDF (reference sequence). This CDR3 has 16 residues. V lost 0 bases, J lost 7 bases, and 19 bases lay in between. The CDR3 nucleotides read TGTGCCACCAGCAGAGATCGGCAAGGGGCTACGAGTGAGCAGTACTTC. It yields the protein CATSRDRQGATSEQYF.

V and J are TRBV2 and TRBJ2-3; 13 bases are shared with TRBD2. Germline CDR1 SNHLY, CDR2 FYNNEI. V trimming: 5 bases; J trimming: 1 base; junction bases outside the gene matches: 15. The CDR3 has 20 amino acids. CDR3 bases: TGTGCCAGCAGTCCTCAATGGGGGACTAGCGGGATAGTTGGCACAGATACGCAGTATTTT. Translated: CASSPQWGTSGIVGTDTQYF.

The V call is TRBV2, the J call TRBJ2-3, with a possible D match to TRBD2 (7 bases). Per germline, CDR1 SNHLY and CDR2 FYNNEI. V gave up 5 bases and J gave up 6 bases, with 18 bases separating them. This CDR3 spans 15 amino acids. CDR3 sequence: CASSPGGASGDTQYF. The CDR3 DNA sequence: TGTGCCAGCAGTCCGGGGGGCGCTTCGGGTGATACGCAGTATTTT. The full variable domain, rest sourced from reference TRBV2 and TRBJ2-3, is EPEVTQTPSHQVTQMGQEVILRCVPISNHLYFYWYRQILGQKVEFLVSFYNNEISEKSEIFDDQFSVERPDGSNFTLKIRSTKLEDSAMYFCASSPGGASGDTQYFGPGTRLTVL.